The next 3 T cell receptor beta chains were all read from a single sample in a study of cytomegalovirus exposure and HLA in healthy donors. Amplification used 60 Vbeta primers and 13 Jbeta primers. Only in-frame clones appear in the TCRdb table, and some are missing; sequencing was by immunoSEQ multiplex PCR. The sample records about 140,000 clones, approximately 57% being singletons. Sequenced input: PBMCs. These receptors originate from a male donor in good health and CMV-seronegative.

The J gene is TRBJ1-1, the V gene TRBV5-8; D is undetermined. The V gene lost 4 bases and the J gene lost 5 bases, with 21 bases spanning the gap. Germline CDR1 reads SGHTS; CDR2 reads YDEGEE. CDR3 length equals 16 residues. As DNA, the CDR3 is TGTGCCAGCAGCCTGCGCCCCGGATCGGGGAGTACTGAAGCTTTCTTT. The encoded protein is CASSLRPGSGSTEAFF.

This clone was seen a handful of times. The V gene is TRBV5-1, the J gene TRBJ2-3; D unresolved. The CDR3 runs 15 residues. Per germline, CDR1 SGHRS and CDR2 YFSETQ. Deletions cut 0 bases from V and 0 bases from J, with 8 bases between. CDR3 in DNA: TGCGCCAGCAGCTTGGCGGAGCCTAGCACAGATACGCAGTATTTT. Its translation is CASSLAEPSTDTQYF.

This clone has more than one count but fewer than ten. The CDR3 nucleotides read TGTGCCAGCAGCATAGGAATCGCCTCAGGGGTGACTGAAGCTTTCTTT. This translates into CASSIGIASGVTEAFF. The chain recombines TRBV7-9 with TRBJ1-1, with D maybe TRBD1 (6 bases). Trimming took 5 bases from V and 5 from J, leaving 21 bases between them. The CDR3 totals 16 residues. CDR1 is SEHNR and CDR2 is FQNEAQ in the germline V gene (reference sequence). The complete variable domain, with remaining parts taken from reference TRBV7-9 and TRBJ1-1, reads DTGVSQNPRHKITKRGQNVTFRCDPISEHNRLYWYRQTLGQGPEFLTYFQNEAQLEKSRLLSDRFSAERPKGSFSTLEIQRTEQGDSAMYLCASSIGIASGVTEAFFGQGTRLTVV.